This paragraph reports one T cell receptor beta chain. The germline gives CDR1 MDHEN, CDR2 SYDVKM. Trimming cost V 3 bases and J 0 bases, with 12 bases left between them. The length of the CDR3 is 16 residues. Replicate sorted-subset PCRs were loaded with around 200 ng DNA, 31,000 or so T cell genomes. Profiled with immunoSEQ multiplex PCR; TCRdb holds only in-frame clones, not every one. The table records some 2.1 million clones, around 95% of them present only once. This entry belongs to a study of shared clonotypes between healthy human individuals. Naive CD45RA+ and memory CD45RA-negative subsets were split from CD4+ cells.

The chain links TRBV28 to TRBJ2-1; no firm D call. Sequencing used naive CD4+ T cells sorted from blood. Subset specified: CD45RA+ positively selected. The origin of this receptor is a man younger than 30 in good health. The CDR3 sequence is CASSLNGPPSYNEQFF. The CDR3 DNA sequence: TGTGCCAGCAGTTTGAATGGACCTCCCTCCTACAATGAGCAGTTCTTC.